This TCR beta chain was identified during a study of blood T cell repertoires in COVID-19. V lost 4 bases, J lost 4 bases, and 5 bases stayed unmatched. Germline assignment: CDR1 SGDLS and CDR2 YYNGEE. This CDR3 has 16 residues. As processed by the authors: Scientists estimated how many nucleated cells there were by amplifying reference gene primers. Using immunoSEQ multiplex PCR, the repertoire was profiled, and TCRdb retains in-frame clones only, with some absent. For V, J and clone size, that table is used; D and trimming come from the DNA. Among around 250,000 clones, around nine tenths were seen once, and the ten largest hold approximately 6.8%. This clone was picked up a small number of times.

This chain joins TRBV9 and TRBJ2-2, with TRBD2 matching 12 bases. This TCR derives from a woman aged 70-85 years with active or convalescent COVID-19. Material for sequencing was peripheral blood. The CDR3 DNA reads TGTGCCAGCAGCTCGGGGACTAGCGGGTTCACCGGGGAGCTGTTTTTT. This sequence encodes CASSSGTSGFTGELFF. Full variable domain (missing parts from reference TRBV9 and TRBJ2-2): DSGVTQTPKHLITATGQRVTLRCSPRSGDLSVYWYQQSLDQGLQFLIQYYNGEERAKGNILERFSAQQFPDLHSELNLSSLELGDSALYFCASSSGTSGFTGELFFGEGSRLTVL.